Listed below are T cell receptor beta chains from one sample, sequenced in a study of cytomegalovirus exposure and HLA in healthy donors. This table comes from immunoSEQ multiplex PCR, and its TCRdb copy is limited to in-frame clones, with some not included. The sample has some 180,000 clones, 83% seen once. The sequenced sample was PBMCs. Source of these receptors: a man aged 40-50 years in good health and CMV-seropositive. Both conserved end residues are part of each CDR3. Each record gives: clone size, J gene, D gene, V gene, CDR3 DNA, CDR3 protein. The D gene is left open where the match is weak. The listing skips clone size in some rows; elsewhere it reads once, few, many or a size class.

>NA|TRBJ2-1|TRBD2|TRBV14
TGTGCCAGCAGCCTATTGGGGAGGGCAGCCGATGAGCAGTTCTTC
CASSLLGRAADEQFF
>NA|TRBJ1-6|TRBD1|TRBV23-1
TGCGCCAGCAGTCAAAAGATGCAGGGGGCCCCTAATTCACCCCTCCACTTT
CASSQKMQGAPNSPLHF
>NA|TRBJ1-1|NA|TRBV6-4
TGTGCCAGCAGTCCTGGGGAGGGTTGGAACACTGAAGCTTTCTTT
CASSPGEGWNTEAFF
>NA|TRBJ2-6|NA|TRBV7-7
TGTGCCAGCAGCTTAACCTCTCGGGGGACTGGGGCCAACGGCCTGACTTTC
CASSLTSRGTGANGLTF
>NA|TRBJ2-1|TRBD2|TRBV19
TGTGCCAGTAGTAGAAATAGCGGGAGAAGGGGCAATGAGCAGTTCTTC
CASSRNSGRRGNEQFF
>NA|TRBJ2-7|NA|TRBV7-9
TGTTCCAGCAGCTCCTATTACGAGCAGTACTTC
CSSSSYYEQYF
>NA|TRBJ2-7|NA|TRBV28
TGTGCCAGCAGTCCCCCGGTCGGGAGACCGTACTTC
CASSPPVGRPYF
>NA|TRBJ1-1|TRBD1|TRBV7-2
TGTGCCAGCAGCTCCAAGGACAGGGGAAGAGCGAACACTGAAGCTTTCTTT
CASSSKDRGRANTEAFF
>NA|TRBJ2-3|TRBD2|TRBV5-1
TGCGCCAGCAGCTTGTCGGGCGGGAGAACAGATACGCAGTATTTT
CASSLSGGRTDTQYF
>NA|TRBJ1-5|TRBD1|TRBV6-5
TGTGCCAGCAGTTACATGACAGGGGGCTTCAATCAGCCCCAGCATTTT
CASSYMTGGFNQPQHF
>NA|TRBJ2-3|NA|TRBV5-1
TGCGCCAGCAGCACCGGGACTGCCGATAATACGCAGTATTTT
CASSTGTADNTQYF
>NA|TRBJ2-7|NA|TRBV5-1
TGCGCCAGCAGCTTGGCCGCAGGGGCCAGCTCCTACGAGCAGTACTTC
CASSLAAGASSYEQYF
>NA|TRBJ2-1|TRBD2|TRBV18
TGTGCCAGCTCACCATTAAGGGGACTAGCTAACAATGAGCAGTTCTTC
CASSPLRGLANNEQFF
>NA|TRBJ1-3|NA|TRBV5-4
TGTGCCAGCAGCCACCCCCCAGGGGCAACGGGTGGAAACACCATATATTTT
CASSHPPGATGGNTIYF
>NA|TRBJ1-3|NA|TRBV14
TGTGCCAGCAGCCAATTTTCCGTGTACACCATATATTTT
CASSQFSVYTIYF
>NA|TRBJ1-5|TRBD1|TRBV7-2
TGTGCCAGCAGCGCCGGGACAGCCGGGGGCAATCAGCCCCAGCATTTT
CASSAGTAGGNQPQHF
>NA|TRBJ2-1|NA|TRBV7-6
TGTGCCAGCAGCTTCGGGGGACAGACAAACAATGAGCAGTTCTTC
CASSFGGQTNNEQFF
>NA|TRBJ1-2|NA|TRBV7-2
TGTGCCAGCAGCTTAGACCGGGGATATGGCTACACCTTC
CASSLDRGYGYTF
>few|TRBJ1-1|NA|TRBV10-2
TGCGCCAGCAGTTTGACCCGGGTCGGTGAAGCTTTCTTT
CASSLTRVGEAFF
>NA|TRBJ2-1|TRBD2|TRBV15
TGTGCCACCAGCAGAGACCTCCCGGGACTAGCGGGAGTACGGGAGCAGTTCTTC
CATSRDLPGLAGVREQFF
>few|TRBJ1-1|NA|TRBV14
TGTGCCAGCAGACAACAGGGGAACACTGAAGCTTTCTTT
CASRQQGNTEAFF
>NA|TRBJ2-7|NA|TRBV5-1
TGCGCCAGCAGCTTGGGAGCGGGCGAGCAGTACTTC
CASSLGAGEQYF
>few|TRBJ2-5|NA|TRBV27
TGTGCCAGACTAGAGACCCAGTACTTC
CARLETQYF
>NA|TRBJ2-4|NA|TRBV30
TGTGCCTGGGCAACCGGTGGAGGAGCCAAAAACATTCAGTACTTC
CAWATGGGAKNIQYF
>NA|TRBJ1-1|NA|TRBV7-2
TGTGCCAGCAGCTCGACACTCCAGAACACTGAAGCTTTCTTT
CASSSTLQNTEAFF
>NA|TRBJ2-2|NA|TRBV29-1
TGCAGCGTTGAGACCGGGTTGGCCGGGGAGCTGTTTTTT
CSVETGLAGELFF
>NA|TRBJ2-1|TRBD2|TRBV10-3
TGTGCCATCAGTGGGGTAGGAGACAAGACTAGCGGGAGGTCTACAAGCTCCTACAATGAGCAGTTCTTC
CAISGVGDKTSGRSTSSYNEQFF
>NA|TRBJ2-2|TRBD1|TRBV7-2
TGTGCCAGCAGGGACAGGGTAAACACCGGGGAGCTGTTTTTT
CASRDRVNTGELFF
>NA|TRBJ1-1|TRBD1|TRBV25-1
TGTGCCAGCAGTCAGGGGGCGGTCACTGAAGCTTTCTTT
CASSQGAVTEAFF
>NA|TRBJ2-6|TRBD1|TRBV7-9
TGTGCCAGCTTACCCACCGACAGGGGAGTGGGGGCCAACGTCCTGACTTTC
CASLPTDRGVGANVLTF
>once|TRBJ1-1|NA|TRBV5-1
TGCGCCAGCAGCCCGGTGACGACAGGGAACACTGAAGCTTTCTTT
CASSPVTTGNTEAFF
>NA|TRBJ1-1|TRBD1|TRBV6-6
TGTGCCAGCAGCCGGGACAGGTACACTGAAGCTTTCTTT
CASSRDRYTEAFF
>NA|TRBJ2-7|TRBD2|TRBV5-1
TGCGCCAGCAGCGTCGTAGCGGGAACCTACGAGCAGTACTTC
CASSVVAGTYEQYF
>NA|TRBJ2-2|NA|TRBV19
TGTGCCAGTAAGGTGGATAGCGCTAACACCGGGGAGCTGTTTTTT
CASKVDSANTGELFF
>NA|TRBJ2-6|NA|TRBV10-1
TGCGCCAGCAGTGGGAGCTCTGGGGCCAACGTCCTGACTTTC
CASSGSSGANVLTF
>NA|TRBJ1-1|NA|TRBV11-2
TGTGCCAGCAGCTTTCAGGGCATGAACACTGAAGCTTTCTTT
CASSFQGMNTEAFF
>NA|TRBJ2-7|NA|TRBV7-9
TGTTCCAGCAGTCTCCCGGACCGAGGGCCCTACCCCGAGCAGTACTTC
CSSSLPDRGPYPEQYF
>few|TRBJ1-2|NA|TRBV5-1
TGCGCCAGCAGTCTTGAAGGGGCTCCCTATTATGGCTACACCTTC
CASSLEGAPYYGYTF
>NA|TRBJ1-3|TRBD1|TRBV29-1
TGCAGCGCCCAGGGGGTTGGAAACACCATATATTTT
CSAQGVGNTIYF
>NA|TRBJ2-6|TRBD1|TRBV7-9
TGTGCCAGCAGCTTAGCCGAACAGGGGCCTGGGGCCAACGTCCTGACTTTC
CASSLAEQGPGANVLTF
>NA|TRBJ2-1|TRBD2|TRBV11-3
TGTGCCAGCAGCTTAGATTCCGGGACTACCTCCTACAATGAGCAGTTCTTC
CASSLDSGTTSYNEQFF
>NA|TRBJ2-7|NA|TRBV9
TGTGCCAGCAGCGTAGGGCTAGCACGGGACAACGAGCAGTACTTC
CASSVGLARDNEQYF
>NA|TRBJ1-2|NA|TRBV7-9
TGTGCCAGCAGCTTAGGTCCGGGAGCTAACTATGGCTACACCTTC
CASSLGPGANYGYTF
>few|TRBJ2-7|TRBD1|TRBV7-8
TGTGCCAGCAGCTTAGAAGGGACAGGACCCTACGAGCAGTACTTC
CASSLEGTGPYEQYF
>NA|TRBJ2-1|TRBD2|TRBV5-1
TGCGCCAGCAGCGGGGGGGGATACAATGAGCAGTTCTTC
CASSGGGYNEQFF
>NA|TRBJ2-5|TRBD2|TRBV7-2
TGTGCCAGCAGCTTAGGGCCCACTAGCGGACAAGAGACCCAGTACTTC
CASSLGPTSGQETQYF
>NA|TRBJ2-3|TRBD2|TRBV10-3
TGTGCCATCAGTGGGATAGCGGGAGTAACAGATACGCAGTATTTT
CAISGIAGVTDTQYF
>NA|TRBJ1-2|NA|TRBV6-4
TGTGCCAGCAGGAACGCCCGGGACACCTTC
CASRNARDTF
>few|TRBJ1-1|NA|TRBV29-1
TGCAGCGGTTCGACAGCCATGAACACTGAAGCTTTCTTT
CSGSTAMNTEAFF
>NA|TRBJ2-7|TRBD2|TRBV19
TGTGCCAGTAGTATGGGGACTACCTACGAGCAGTACTTC
CASSMGTTYEQYF
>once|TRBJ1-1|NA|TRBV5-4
TGTGCCAGCAGATTAGGGGGTCGGGGCCAGAACACTGAAGCTTTCTTT
CASRLGGRGQNTEAFF
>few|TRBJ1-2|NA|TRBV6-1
TGTGCCAGCAGTGTCAGCCAGGGCGCTAACTATGGCTACACCTTC
CASSVSQGANYGYTF
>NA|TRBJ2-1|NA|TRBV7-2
TGTGCCAGCAGCACCCAGCGGCGGGTTAACGTTGAGCAGTTCTTC
CASSTQRRVNVEQFF
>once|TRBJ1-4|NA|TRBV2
TGTGCCAGCAGTGATAGTGGACAAGTGCTGTTTTTT
CASSDSGQVLFF